This T cell receptor beta chain appears in the sequencing data of a study of Ad26.COV2.S vaccination and SARS-CoV-2 variants. Sample treatment: some 20 received Ad26.COV2.S at low or high dose, single or two shots; several received placebo; per-sample allocation not given. Day 63 following the first vaccine or placebo injection was when the samples were taken. The table came from immunoSEQ multiplex PCR; TCRdb's copy has only in-frame clones and leaves some out. The table records fewer than 400,000 clones, approximately 89% of them present only once. The source is a person between 18 and 65 years old who received the Ad26.COV2.S COVID-19 vaccine or a placebo. Source: peripheral blood, taken in a trial of Ad26.COV2.S vaccine versus placebo.

CDR3 sequence reads: CASGRAVGTDTQYF. The CDR3 nucleotides are TGTGCCAGCGGGCGAGCGGTTGGCACAGATACGCAGTATTTT. This chain joins TRBV2 and TRBJ2-3; TRBD2 is a possible D gene (5 bases). The germline CDR1 and CDR2 sequences are SNHLY and FYNNEI. The CDR3 runs to 14 residues. V dropped 8 bases and J dropped 1 base, with 13 bases sitting between them.